Listed below are T cell receptor beta chains from one sample, sequenced in a study of cytomegalovirus exposure and HLA in healthy donors. Sequencing used immunoSEQ multiplex PCR; TCRdb keeps in-frame clones, though not all of them. Of 160,000 or so clones listed, around 88% are singletons. The sequenced sample consisted of PBMCs. The receptors here all came from a woman younger than 45 in good health and CMV-seronegative. The CDR3 runs from the conserved cysteine through the conserved F or W. The D gene is left open where the match is weak. Only part of the rows carry a size: once, few, many, or a class if the clone is expanded.

clone_size,d_call,v_call,j_call,cdr3_aa,cdr3_nt
NA,NA,TRBV29-1,TRBJ1-1,CSVSETGRTEAFF,TGCAGCGTCAGTGAGACAGGACGTACTGAAGCTTTCTTT
NA,TRBD1,TRBV9,TRBJ1-3,CASSPTQGGRNTIYF,TGTGCCAGCAGCCCAACACAGGGGGGAAGAAACACCATATATTTT
NA,NA,TRBV18,TRBJ1-2,CASSVNGERGYTF,TGTGCCAGCTCAGTCAACGGAGAGAGAGGCTACACCTTC
NA,NA,TRBV7-9,TRBJ2-7,CASSPRGREGEQYF,TGTGCCAGCAGCCCGCGGGGGCGGGAAGGGGAGCAGTACTTC
once,NA,TRBV5-4,TRBJ2-7,CASSLPGSTGFIEQYF,TGTGCCAGCAGCTTACCCGGGAGTACGGGATTTATCGAGCAGTACTTC
NA,TRBD2,TRBV27,TRBJ2-1,CASQGLAGGNEQFF,TGTGCCAGCCAAGGGCTAGCGGGAGGCAATGAGCAGTTCTTC
NA,NA,TRBV7-9,TRBJ2-7,CASSPRGYEQYF,TGTGCCAGCAGTCCCCGGGGCTACGAGCAGTACTTC
once,TRBD1,TRBV9,TRBJ1-2,CASSENPGGGNYGYTF,TGTGCCAGCAGTGAAAATCCAGGGGGCGGGAACTATGGCTACACCTTC
NA,NA,TRBV9,TRBJ2-1,CASSVDTLGGLRNEQFF,TGTGCCAGCAGCGTAGACACCCTCGGGGGGCTCCGCAATGAGCAGTTCTTC
NA,TRBD1,TRBV9,TRBJ2-1,CASSARTGDYNEQFF,TGTGCCAGCAGCGCGCGGACAGGAGATTACAATGAGCAGTTCTTC